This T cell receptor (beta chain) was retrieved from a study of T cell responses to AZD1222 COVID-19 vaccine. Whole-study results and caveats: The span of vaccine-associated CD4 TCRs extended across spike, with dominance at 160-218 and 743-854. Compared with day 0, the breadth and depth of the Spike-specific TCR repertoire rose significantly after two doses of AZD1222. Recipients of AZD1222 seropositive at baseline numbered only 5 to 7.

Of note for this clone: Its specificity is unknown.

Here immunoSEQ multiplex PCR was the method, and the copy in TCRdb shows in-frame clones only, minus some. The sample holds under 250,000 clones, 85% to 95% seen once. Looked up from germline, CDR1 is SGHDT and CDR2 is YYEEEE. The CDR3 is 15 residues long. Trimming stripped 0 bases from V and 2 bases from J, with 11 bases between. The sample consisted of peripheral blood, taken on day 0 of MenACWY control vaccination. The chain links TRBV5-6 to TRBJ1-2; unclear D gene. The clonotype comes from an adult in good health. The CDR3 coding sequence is TGTGCCAGCAGCTTGGAGGGCAGGTCAAACTATGGCTACACCTTC. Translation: CASSLEGRSNYGYTF.